This T cell receptor beta chain appears in the sequencing data of a study of T cells in Graves' hyperthyroidism and ophthalmopathy. Germline V gene sequence: CDR1 SGHTS, CDR2 YDEGEE. This CDR3 is built from 15 residues. V was trimmed by 0 bases and J by 3 bases, leaving 10 bases between them. The study's findings and limits: Most thyroid clonotypes that were expanded above 0.001 also turned up in blood.

This clonotype was picked up many times. Its antigen is currently unknown. Each diagnosis was grounded in clinical symptoms, serum thyroxine and TRAb, thyroid ultrasound, and orbital computed tomography. The TCR beta CDR3 regions underwent amplification using RNA transcripts as the source. The study used the HTBI primer set for a first-round RT-PCR of the TCR CDR3. TCRdb fed the multiplex PCR reads into MiXCR, producing one record per CDR3 protein. The sample has about 98,000 distinct CDR3 sequences, 35% to 45% seen once. The rearrangement links TRBV5-8 to TRBJ1-3, with D possibly TRBD1 on 6 matching bases. The origin of this receptor is a woman aged 25 to 39 with Graves' hyperthyroidism. The sample consisted of peripheral blood or thyroid tissue (not recorded which). The chain's CDR3 is CASSLGRGFGNTIYF. CDR3 in DNA: TGTGCCAGCAGCTTGGGCAGGGGTTTTGGAAACACCATATATTTT.